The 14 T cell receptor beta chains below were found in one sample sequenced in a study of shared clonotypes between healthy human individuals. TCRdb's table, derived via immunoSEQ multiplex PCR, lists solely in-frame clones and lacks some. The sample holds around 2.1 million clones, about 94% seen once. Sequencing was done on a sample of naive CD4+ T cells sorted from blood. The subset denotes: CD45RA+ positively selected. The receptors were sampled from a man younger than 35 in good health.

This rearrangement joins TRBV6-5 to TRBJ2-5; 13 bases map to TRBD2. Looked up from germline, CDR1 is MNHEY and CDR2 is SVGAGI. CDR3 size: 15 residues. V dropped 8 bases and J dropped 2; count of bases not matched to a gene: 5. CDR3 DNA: TGTGCCAGCGGGGGGACTAGCGGGGAACAAGAGACCCAGTACTTC. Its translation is CASGGTSGEQETQYF.

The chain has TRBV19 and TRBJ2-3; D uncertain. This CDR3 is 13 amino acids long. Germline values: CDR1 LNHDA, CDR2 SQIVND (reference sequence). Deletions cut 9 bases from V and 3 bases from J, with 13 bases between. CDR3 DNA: TGTGCCAGCGGGCAGCCTGATACAGATACGCAGTATTTT. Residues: CASGQPDTDTQYF.

CDR3 residues: CASSREDRPGTGELFF. CDR3 nucleotide sequence: TGTGCCAGCAGCCGAGAGGACAGGCCGGGGACCGGGGAGCTGTTTTTT. The chain uses TRBV11-2 and TRBJ2-2, with 7 bases aligning to TRBD1. The V and J ends lost 5 bases and 5 bases, in that order; junction bases with no gene match: 11. From germline, CDR1 is SGHAT and CDR2 FQNNGV. This CDR3 is built from 16 residues.

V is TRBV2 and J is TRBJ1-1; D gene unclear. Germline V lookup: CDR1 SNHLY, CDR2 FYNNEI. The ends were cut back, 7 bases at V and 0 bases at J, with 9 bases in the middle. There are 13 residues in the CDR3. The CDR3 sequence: CASNRELNTEAFF. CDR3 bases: TGTGCCAGCAATCGGGAGCTGAACACTGAAGCTTTCTTT.

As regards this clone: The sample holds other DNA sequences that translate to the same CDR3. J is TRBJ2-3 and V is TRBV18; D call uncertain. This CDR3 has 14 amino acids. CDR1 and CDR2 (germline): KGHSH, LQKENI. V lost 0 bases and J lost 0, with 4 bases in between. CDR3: CASSPPISTDTQYF. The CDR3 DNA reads TGTGCCAGCTCACCACCGATTAGCACAGATACGCAGTATTTT.

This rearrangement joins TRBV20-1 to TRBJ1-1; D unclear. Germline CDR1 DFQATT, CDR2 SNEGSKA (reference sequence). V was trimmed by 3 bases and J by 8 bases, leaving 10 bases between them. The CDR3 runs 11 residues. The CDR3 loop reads CSARTEMEAFF. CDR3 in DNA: TGCAGTGCTAGGACCGAGATGGAAGCTTTCTTT.

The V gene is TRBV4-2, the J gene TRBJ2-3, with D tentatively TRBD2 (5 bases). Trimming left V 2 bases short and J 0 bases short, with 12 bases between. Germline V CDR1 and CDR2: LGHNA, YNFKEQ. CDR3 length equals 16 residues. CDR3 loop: CASSQRNGLSTDTQYF. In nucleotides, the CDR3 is TGTGCCAGCAGCCAACGGAACGGACTTAGCACAGATACGCAGTATTTT.

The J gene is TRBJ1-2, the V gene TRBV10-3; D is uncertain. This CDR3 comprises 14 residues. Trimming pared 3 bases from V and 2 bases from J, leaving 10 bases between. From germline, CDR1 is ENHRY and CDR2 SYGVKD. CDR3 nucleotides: TGTGCCATCAGTGACAACAGTAGGAACTATGGCTACACCTTC. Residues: CAISDNSRNYGYTF.

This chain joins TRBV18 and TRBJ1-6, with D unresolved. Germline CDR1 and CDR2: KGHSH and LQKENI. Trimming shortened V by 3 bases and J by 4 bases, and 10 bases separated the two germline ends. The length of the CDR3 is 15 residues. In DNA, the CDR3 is TGTGCCAGCTCACCGGCGAATGTTTATAATTCACCCCTCCACTTT. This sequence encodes CASSPANVYNSPLHF.

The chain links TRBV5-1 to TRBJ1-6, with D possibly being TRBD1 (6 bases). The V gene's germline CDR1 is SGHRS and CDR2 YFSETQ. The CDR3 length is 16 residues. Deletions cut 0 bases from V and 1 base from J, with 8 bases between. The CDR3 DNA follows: TGCGCCAGCAGCTTGGACAGGGCATCCTATAATTCACCCCTCCACTTT. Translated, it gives CASSLDRASYNSPLHF.

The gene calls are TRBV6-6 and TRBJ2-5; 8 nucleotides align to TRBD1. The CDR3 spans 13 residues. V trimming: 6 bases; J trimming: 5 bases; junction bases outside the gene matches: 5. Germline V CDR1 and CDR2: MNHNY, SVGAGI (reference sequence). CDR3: CASRPGGGETQYF. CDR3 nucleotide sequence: TGTGCCAGCAGACCAGGGGGCGGGGAGACCCAGTACTTC.

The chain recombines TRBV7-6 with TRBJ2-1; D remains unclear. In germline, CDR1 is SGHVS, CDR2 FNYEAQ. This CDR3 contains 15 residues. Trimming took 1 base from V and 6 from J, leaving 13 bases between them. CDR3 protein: CASSLVSHLPNEQFF. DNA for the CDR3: TGTGCCAGCAGCTTAGTCTCCCACCTCCCCAATGAGCAGTTCTTC.

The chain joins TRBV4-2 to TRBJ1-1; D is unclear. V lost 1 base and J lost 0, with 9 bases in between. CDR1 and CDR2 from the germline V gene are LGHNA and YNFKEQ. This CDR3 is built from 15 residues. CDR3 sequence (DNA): TGTGCCAGCAGCCAAGCGTACGGGCTGAACACTGAAGCTTTCTTT. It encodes CASSQAYGLNTEAFF.

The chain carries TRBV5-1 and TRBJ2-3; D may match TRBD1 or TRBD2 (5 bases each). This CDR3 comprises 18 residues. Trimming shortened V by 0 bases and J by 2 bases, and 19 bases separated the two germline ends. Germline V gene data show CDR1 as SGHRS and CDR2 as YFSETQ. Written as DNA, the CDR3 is TGCGCCAGCAGCTTGGCCGTGGGGGAGTATAGGTACACAGATACGCAGTATTTT. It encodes CASSLAVGEYRYTDTQYF. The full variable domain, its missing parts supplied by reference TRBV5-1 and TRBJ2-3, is KAGVTQTPRYLIKTRGQQVTLSCSPISGHRSVSWYQQTPGQGLQFLFEYFSETQRNKGNFPGRFSGRQFSNSRSEMNVSTLELGDSALYLCASSLAVGEYRYTDTQYFGPGTRLTVL.